These 10 T cell receptor beta chains were all obtained from the same sample, sequenced in a study of PD-1 blockade in classical Hodgkin lymphoma. TCRdb's copy holds only in-frame clones and misses some; the assay was immunoSEQ multiplex PCR. The sample contains around 15,000 clones, over 80% of which appear only once. After autologous stem cell transplantation all patients relapsed, and prior brentuximab vedotin exposure differed between cohorts. The source material was peripheral blood mononuclear cells (PBMCs), sampled before the second cycle of nivolumab. These receptor sequences come from a human donor with classical Hodgkin lymphoma.

The rearrangement joins TRBV23-1 to TRBJ2-5, with D hard to call. TRBV23-1 is labeled an ORF, and its function is uncertain. The CDR3 has 17 residues. Between the trimmed V and J ends, which lost 1 base and 0 bases, there was a span of 15 bases. The CDR3 sequence is CASSQWCKHEDQETQYF. The CDR3, as DNA: TGCGCCAGCAGTCAATGGTGCAAACACGAGGACCAAGAGACCCAGTACTTC.

This sequence joins TRBV5-6 and TRBJ1-4; D is undetermined. Germline V lookup: CDR1 SGHDT, CDR2 YYEEEE. CDR3 length: 14 amino acids. Between the trimmed V and J ends, which lost 1 base and 8 bases, there was a span of 12 bases. Here the CDR3 reads CASSLNGLWEKLFF. The CDR3 region has the DNA TGTGCCAGCAGCTTGAACGGCCTCTGGGAAAAACTGTTTTTT.

The chain employs TRBV7-9 and TRBJ1-3, with 10 nucleotides matching TRBD1. CDR1 and CDR2 from the germline V gene are SEHNR and FQNEAQ (reference sequence). The CDR3 totals 17 residues. V was clipped by 0 bases and J by 2 bases; unmatched bases: 4. The CDR3 nucleotides are TGTGCCAGCAGCTTAGCCGGGACAGGGGATACTGGAAACACCATATATTTT. Its translation is CASSLAGTGDTGNTIYF.

The chain has TRBV9 and TRBJ1-1; D is uncertain. V lost 0 bases, J lost 1 base, and 10 bases lay in between. The CDR3 covers 15 residues. Germline loops: CDR1 SGDLS, CDR2 YYNGEE. CDR3: CASSVAGRENTEAFF. The CDR3 nucleotides are TGTGCCAGCAGCGTAGCTGGGCGGGAGAACACTGAAGCTTTCTTT.

The chain uses TRBV2 and TRBJ1-5, with unresolved D. Trimming stripped 7 bases from V and 0 bases from J, with 7 bases between. CDR1 is SNHLY, CDR2 FYNNEI, per germline. The CDR3 covers 13 residues. The CDR3: CASMRDSNQPQHF. CDR3 in DNA: TGTGCCAGCATGCGGGATAGCAATCAGCCCCAGCATTTT.

CDR3 sequence: CASSPVGQQGYTF. DNA for the CDR3: TGTGCCAGCTCACCAGTAGGGCAACAGGGCTACACCTTC. The rearrangement uses TRBV18 and TRBJ1-2; D ambiguous. Trimming removed 2 bases at V and 8 bases at J, with 12 bases between. Germline V gives CDR1 KGHSH, CDR2 LQKENI. The CDR3 consists of 13 residues. The full variable domain, with the rest looked up from reference TRBV18 and TRBJ1-2, is NAGVMQNPRHLVRRRGQEARLRCSPMKGHSHVYWYRQLPEEGLKFMVYLQKENIIDESGMPKERFSAEFPKEGPSILRIQQVVRGDSAAYFCASSPVGQQGYTFGSGTRLTVV.

This clone was counted a single time. This sequence joins TRBV18 and TRBJ2-5; D uncertain. Trimming pared 0 bases from V and 2 bases from J, leaving 13 bases between. The CDR3 length is 16 residues. CDR1 and CDR2 (germline): KGHSH, LQKENI. CDR3 DNA: TGTGCCAGCTCACCACCTTCGATGGCAGATCAAGAGACCCAGTACTTC. Amino acid sequence: CASSPPSMADQETQYF. Supplemented by reference TRBV18 and TRBJ2-5, the full variable domain reads NAGVMQNPRHLVRRRGQEARLRCSPMKGHSHVYWYRQLPEEGLKFMVYLQKENIIDESGMPKERFSAEFPKEGPSILRIQQVVRGDSAAYFCASSPPSMADQETQYFGPGTRLLVL.

As DNA, the CDR3 is TGTGCCAGCAGCTCCCTGGCAAGCAATCAGCCCCAGCATTTT. The encoded protein is CASSSLASNQPQHF. The rearrangement uses TRBV6-5 and TRBJ1-5, with no clear D. This CDR3 comprises 14 residues. V was shortened by 6 bases and J by 1 base, with 10 bases between the two germline ends. Germline CDR1 and CDR2: MNHEY and SVGAGI.

This chain links TRBV6-1 with TRBJ2-3; TRBD2 matches at 9 bases. After removal of 2 bases from V and 8 bases from J, the junction contained 8 bases not matched to a gene. Germline V lookup: CDR1 MNHNS, CDR2 SASEGT. CDR3 length: 15 amino acids. The CDR3 loop is CASSENVAGAPTQYF. The CDR3 bases are TGTGCCAGCAGTGAAAACGTAGCGGGGGCGCCTACGCAGTATTTT.

This rearrangement joins TRBV28 to TRBJ2-2; TRBD1 or TRBD2 may be the D gene (5 bases each). CDR1 is MDHEN, CDR2 SYDVKM, per germline. There are 16 residues in the CDR3. Trimming left V 6 bases short and J 3 bases short, with 17 bases between. CDR3 in DNA: TGTGCCAGCAGAAGAGCCGGGACGAAGCACACCGGGGAGCTGTTTTTT. Its protein is CASRRAGTKHTGELFF.